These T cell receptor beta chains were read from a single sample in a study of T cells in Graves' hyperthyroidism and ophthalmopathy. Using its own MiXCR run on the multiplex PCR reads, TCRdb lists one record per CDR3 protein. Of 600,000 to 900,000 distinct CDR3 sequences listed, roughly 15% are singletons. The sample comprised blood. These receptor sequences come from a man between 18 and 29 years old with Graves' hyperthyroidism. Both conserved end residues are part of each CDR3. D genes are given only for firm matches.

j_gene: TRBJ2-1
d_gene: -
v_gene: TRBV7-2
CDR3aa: CASSFSVQLGEQFF

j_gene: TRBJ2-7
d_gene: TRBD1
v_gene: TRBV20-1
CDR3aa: CSAEGAEFYEQYF

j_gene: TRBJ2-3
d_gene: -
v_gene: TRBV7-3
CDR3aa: CASSLTQIGHTQYF

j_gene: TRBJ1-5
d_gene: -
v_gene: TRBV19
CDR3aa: CASNEDGYPTKNQPQHF

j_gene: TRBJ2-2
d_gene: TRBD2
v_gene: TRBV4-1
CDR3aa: CASSLGQGLAGVTGELFF

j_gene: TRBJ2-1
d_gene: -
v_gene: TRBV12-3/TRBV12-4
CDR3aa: CASSLGEPNEQFF

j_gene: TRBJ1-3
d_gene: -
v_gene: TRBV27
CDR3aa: CASSLIGPDGSSGNTIYF

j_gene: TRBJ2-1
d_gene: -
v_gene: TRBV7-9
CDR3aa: CASSFIYEQFF

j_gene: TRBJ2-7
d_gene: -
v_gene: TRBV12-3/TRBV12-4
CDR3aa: CASSSPRRGTYEQYF

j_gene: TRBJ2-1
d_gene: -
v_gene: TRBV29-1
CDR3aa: CSVEEGDGSSYNEQFF

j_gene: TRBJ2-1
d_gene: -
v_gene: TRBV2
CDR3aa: CASRDIGNEQFF

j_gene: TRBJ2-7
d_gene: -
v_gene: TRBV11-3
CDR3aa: CASSTSSTDRLTYEQYF

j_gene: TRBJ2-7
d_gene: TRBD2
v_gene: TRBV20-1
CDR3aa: CSASEISGRSSSYEQYF

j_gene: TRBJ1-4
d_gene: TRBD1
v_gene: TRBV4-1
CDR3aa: CASSQDTQGTGDEKLFF

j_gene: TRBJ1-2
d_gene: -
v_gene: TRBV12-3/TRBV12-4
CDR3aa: CASRQNTYGYTF

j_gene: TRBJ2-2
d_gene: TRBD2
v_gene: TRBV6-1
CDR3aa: CASLWGGTGELFF

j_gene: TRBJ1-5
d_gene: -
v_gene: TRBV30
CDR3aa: CAWGVGNQPQHF

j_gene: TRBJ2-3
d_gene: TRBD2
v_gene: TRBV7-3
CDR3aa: CASSRSGRATDTQYF

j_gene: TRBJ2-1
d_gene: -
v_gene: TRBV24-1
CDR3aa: CATSDAARSEQFF

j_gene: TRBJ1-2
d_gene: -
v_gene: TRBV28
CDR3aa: CASSLFQEGGYTF

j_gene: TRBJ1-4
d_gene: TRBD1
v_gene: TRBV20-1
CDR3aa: CSASRTGGGEKLFF

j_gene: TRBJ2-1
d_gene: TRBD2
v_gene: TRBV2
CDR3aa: CASSGTSGGGGYNEQFF

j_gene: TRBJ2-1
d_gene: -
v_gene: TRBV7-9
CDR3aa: CASSRRTEDEQFF

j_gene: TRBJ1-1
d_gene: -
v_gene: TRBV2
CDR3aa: CASSAGAEAFF

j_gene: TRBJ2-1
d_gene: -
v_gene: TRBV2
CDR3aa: CASSERRVTSAEQFF

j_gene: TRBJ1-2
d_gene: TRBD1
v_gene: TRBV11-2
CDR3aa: CASSPQGQGGGRYGYTF

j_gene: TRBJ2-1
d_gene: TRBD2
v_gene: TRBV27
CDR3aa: CASSPYSGRAYNEQFF

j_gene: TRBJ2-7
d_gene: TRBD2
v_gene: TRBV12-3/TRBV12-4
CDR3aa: CASSLQIAGVYEQYF

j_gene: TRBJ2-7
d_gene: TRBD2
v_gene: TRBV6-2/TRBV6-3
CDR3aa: CASRTGRGSSYEQYF

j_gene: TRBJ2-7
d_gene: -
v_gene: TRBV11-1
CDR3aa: CASSFEKGFWEQYF

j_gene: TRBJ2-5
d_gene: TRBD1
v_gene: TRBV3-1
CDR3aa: CASSQPGQGETQYF

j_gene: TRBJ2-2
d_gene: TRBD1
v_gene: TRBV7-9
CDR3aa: CASSSGQVPGELFF

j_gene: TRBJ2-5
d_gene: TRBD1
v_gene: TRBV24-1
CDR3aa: CATSDLTGGPETQYF

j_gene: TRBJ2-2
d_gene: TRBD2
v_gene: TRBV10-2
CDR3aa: CASRVGLAGGTGELFF

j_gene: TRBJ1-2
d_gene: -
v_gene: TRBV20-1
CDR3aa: CSASPDSVYGYTF

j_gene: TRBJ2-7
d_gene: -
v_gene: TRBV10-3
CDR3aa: CAISESEQGVDEQYF

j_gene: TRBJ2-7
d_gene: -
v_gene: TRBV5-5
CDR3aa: CASSLGVRAAPGEQYF

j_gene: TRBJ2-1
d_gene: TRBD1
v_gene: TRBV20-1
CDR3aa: CSVVDRGLGGSSYNEQFF

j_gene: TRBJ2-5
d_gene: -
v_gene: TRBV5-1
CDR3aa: CASSLQGGVQETQYF

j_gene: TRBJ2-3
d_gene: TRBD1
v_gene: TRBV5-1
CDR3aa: CASSPLTGDTDTQYF

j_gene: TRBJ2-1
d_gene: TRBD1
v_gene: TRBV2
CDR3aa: CATIDRGRNNEQFF

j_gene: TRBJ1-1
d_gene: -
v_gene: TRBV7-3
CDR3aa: CASSRLYGTEAFF

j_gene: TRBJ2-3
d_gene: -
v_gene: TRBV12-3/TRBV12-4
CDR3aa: CASSTGSTDTQYF

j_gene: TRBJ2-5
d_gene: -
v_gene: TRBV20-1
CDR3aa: CSANRDTHQETQYF

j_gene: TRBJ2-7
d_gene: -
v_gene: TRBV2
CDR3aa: CASSEESQSYEQYF

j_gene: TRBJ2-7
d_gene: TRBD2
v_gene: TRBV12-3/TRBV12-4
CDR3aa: CASSPPGLVTEQYF

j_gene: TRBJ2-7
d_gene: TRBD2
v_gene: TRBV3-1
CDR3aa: CASGTSGSEQYF

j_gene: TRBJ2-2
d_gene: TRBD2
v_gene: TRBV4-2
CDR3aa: CASSQGWLAGGTGELFF

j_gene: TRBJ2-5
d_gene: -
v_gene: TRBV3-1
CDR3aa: CASSQDPDRQETQYF

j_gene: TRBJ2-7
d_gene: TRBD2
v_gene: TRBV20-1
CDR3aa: CSAHPTSGSRDEQYF

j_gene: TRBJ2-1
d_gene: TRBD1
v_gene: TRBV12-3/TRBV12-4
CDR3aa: CASRGDRVHEQFF